The rows below give T cell receptor beta chains drawn from one sample of a study of T cells in Graves' hyperthyroidism and ophthalmopathy. A single record per CDR3 protein comes from TCRdb applying MiXCR to the multiplex PCR reads. In the table there are about 270,000 distinct CDR3 sequences, about 24% of which are singletons. Sequenced: blood. Receptor source: a woman in her thirties or forties with Graves' ophthalmopathy. Each CDR3 is given with its conserved first and last residue. Each record gives: clone size, V gene, J gene, D gene, CDR3 protein, CDR3 DNA. D genes are given only for firm matches. A clone size is listed for some rows: how often the clone was seen (once, few, many), or a class if it is expanded.

abundance: NA
v_gene: TRBV19
j_gene: TRBJ2-6
d_gene: NA
CDR3aa: CASSIRDFSGANVLTF
CDR3nt: TGTGCCAGTAGTATTAGGGACTTCTCTGGGGCCAACGTCCTGACTTTC

abundance: many
v_gene: TRBV6-5
j_gene: TRBJ1-2
d_gene: TRBD1
CDR3aa: CASRTGTRNGYTF
CDR3nt: TGTGCCAGTCGGACAGGGACCCGTAATGGCTACACCTTC

abundance: NA
v_gene: TRBV11-2
j_gene: TRBJ1-1
d_gene: NA
CDR3aa: CASSRTLLGTEAFF
CDR3nt: TGTGCCAGCAGCCGGACACTGCTGGGCACTGAAGCTTTCTTT

abundance: many
v_gene: TRBV28
j_gene: TRBJ2-7
d_gene: NA
CDR3aa: CATGGGRVMGEQYF
CDR3nt: TGTGCCACGGGGGGCGGGAGAGTAATGGGCGAGCAGTACTTC

abundance: NA
v_gene: TRBV6-5
j_gene: TRBJ1-1
d_gene: NA
CDR3aa: CASSYPPWARENTEAFF
CDR3nt: TGTGCCAGCAGTTACCCTCCCTGGGCCAGAGAGAACACTGAAGCTTTCTTT

abundance: many
v_gene: TRBV19
j_gene: TRBJ2-2
d_gene: TRBD2
CDR3aa: CASTPPGLAANTGELFF
CDR3nt: TGTGCCAGTACTCCCCCCGGACTAGCGGCGAACACCGGGGAGCTGTTTTTT

abundance: NA
v_gene: TRBV12-3/TRBV12-4
j_gene: TRBJ1-1
d_gene: NA
CDR3aa: CASSLNPGWTEAFF
CDR3nt: TGTGCCAGCAGTTTAAATCCAGGGTGGACTGAAGCTTTCTTT

abundance: many
v_gene: TRBV2
j_gene: TRBJ1-1
d_gene: TRBD1
CDR3aa: CASSAGTVNTEAFF
CDR3nt: TGTGCCAGCTCCGCCGGGACAGTGAACACTGAAGCTTTCTTT

abundance: many
v_gene: TRBV5-6
j_gene: TRBJ2-7
d_gene: TRBD1
CDR3aa: CASSLYYRGNYEQYF
CDR3nt: TGTGCCAGCAGCTTGTATTACAGGGGGAACTACGAGCAGTACTTC

abundance: once
v_gene: TRBV29-1
j_gene: TRBJ2-5
d_gene: TRBD2
CDR3aa: CSVQRGGQGETQYF
CDR3nt: TGCAGCGTTCAGCGGGGGGGCCAGGGGGAGACCCAGTACTTC

abundance: NA
v_gene: TRBV11-2
j_gene: TRBJ1-5
d_gene: NA
CDR3aa: CASSLGTGYYSNQPQHF
CDR3nt: TGTGCCAGCAGTTTAGGAACCGGGTATTATAGCAATCAGCCCCAGCATTTT

abundance: many
v_gene: TRBV27
j_gene: TRBJ2-6
d_gene: NA
CDR3aa: CASSPPGHSGANVLTF
CDR3nt: TGTGCCAGCAGTCCACCGGGCCACTCTGGGGCCAACGTCCTGACTTTC

abundance: few
v_gene: TRBV12-3/TRBV12-4
j_gene: TRBJ2-7
d_gene: TRBD2
CDR3aa: CAKVGLAGTYEQYF
CDR3nt: TGTGCCAAAGTGGGACTAGCGGGAACCTACGAGCAGTACTTC

abundance: many
v_gene: TRBV9
j_gene: TRBJ1-2
d_gene: NA
CDR3aa: CASTSGSRYYGYTF
CDR3nt: TGTGCCAGCACCTCAGGGAGTCGGTACTATGGCTACACCTTC

abundance: NA
v_gene: TRBV20-1
j_gene: TRBJ2-7
d_gene: TRBD2
CDR3aa: CSAGSSGSLHEQYF
CDR3nt: TGCAGTGCTGGGTCTAGCGGGAGTCTCCACGAGCAGTACTTC

abundance: many
v_gene: TRBV7-9
j_gene: TRBJ1-1
d_gene: NA
CDR3aa: CASSRTGQNTEAFF
CDR3nt: TGTGCCAGCAGCCGAACGGGACAGAACACTGAAGCTTTCTTT

abundance: NA
v_gene: TRBV25-1
j_gene: TRBJ2-5
d_gene: TRBD1
CDR3aa: CASSGSTGAGTQYF
CDR3nt: TGTGCCAGCAGTGGCTCGACAGGGGCTGGGACCCAGTACTTC

abundance: many
v_gene: TRBV28
j_gene: TRBJ2-2
d_gene: TRBD1
CDR3aa: CASSSRDRGPDTGELFF
CDR3nt: TGTGCCAGCAGTTCTCGGGACAGGGGGCCGGACACCGGGGAGCTGTTTTTT

abundance: many
v_gene: TRBV7-3
j_gene: TRBJ2-7
d_gene: TRBD2
CDR3aa: CASSPNFTGLADYEQYF
CDR3nt: TGTGCCAGCAGCCCCAACTTTACTGGACTAGCGGATTACGAGCAGTACTTC

abundance: many
v_gene: TRBV3-1
j_gene: TRBJ2-7
d_gene: NA
CDR3aa: CASSQLQNEQYF
CDR3nt: TGTGCCAGCAGCCAACTTCAGAACGAGCAGTACTTC

abundance: NA
v_gene: TRBV28
j_gene: TRBJ2-2
d_gene: TRBD1
CDR3aa: CASRADRGGVGELFF
CDR3nt: TGTGCCAGCAGAGCCGACAGGGGTGGGGTCGGGGAGCTGTTTTTT

abundance: NA
v_gene: TRBV7-3
j_gene: TRBJ1-1
d_gene: NA
CDR3aa: CASSKDRNTEAFF
CDR3nt: TGTGCCAGCAGCAAGGACAGAAACACTGAAGCTTTCTTT

abundance: many
v_gene: TRBV30
j_gene: TRBJ2-4
d_gene: NA
CDR3aa: CAWGSAKNIQYF
CDR3nt: TGTGCCTGGGGATCAGCCAAAAACATTCAGTACTTC

abundance: many
v_gene: TRBV28
j_gene: TRBJ1-2
d_gene: TRBD1
CDR3aa: CASSPGTGRVGYTF
CDR3nt: TGTGCCAGCAGTCCCGGGACAGGGCGAGTCGGCTACACCTTC

abundance: many
v_gene: TRBV6-5
j_gene: TRBJ1-1
d_gene: NA
CDR3aa: CASSYSNRMNTEAFF
CDR3nt: TGTGCCAGCAGTTACTCGAACAGGATGAACACTGAAGCTTTCTTT

abundance: many
v_gene: TRBV20-1
j_gene: TRBJ2-7
d_gene: NA
CDR3aa: CSARDLMTHEQYF
CDR3nt: TGCAGTGCTAGAGACCTGATGACCCACGAGCAGTACTTC

abundance: many
v_gene: TRBV6-2/TRBV6-3
j_gene: TRBJ1-5
d_gene: TRBD1
CDR3aa: CASSWGQGVQPQHF
CDR3nt: TGTGCCAGCAGTTGGGGACAGGGGGTTCAGCCCCAGCATTTT

abundance: NA
v_gene: TRBV15
j_gene: TRBJ2-5
d_gene: TRBD1
CDR3aa: CATSRRQGTPAQYF
CDR3nt: TGTGCCACCAGCAGAAGACAGGGAACACCGGCCCAGTACTTC

abundance: NA
v_gene: TRBV6-5
j_gene: TRBJ2-7
d_gene: NA
CDR3aa: CASRTRTDEYF
CDR3nt: TGTGCCAGCAGAACTCGGACCGACGAATACTTC

abundance: many
v_gene: TRBV20-1
j_gene: TRBJ2-5
d_gene: TRBD2
CDR3aa: CSARVGGWIETQYF
CDR3nt: TGCAGTGCTAGAGTCGGGGGGTGGATAGAGACCCAGTACTTC

abundance: many
v_gene: TRBV4-2
j_gene: TRBJ2-7
d_gene: NA
CDR3aa: CASSQDSDWRSYEQYF
CDR3nt: TGTGCCAGCAGCCAAGATTCGGATTGGCGCTCCTACGAGCAGTACTTC